The 31 T cell receptor beta chains given below trace back to one sample, sequenced in a study of blood T cell repertoires in COVID-19. Data came from immunoSEQ multiplex PCR; TCRdb stores just in-frame clones and leaves some out. The sample has approximately 110,000 clones, about 75% seen once. The source material was peripheral blood. Receptor source: a man older than 75 with acute or convalescent COVID-19.

This chain links TRBV30 with TRBJ2-4; 7 bases are shared with TRBD1. The length of the CDR3 is 13 residues. With 0 bases clipped from V and 9 bases from J, the junction kept 5 bases outside the gene matches. Germline-derived CDR1 and CDR2 are GTSNPN and SVGIG (reference sequence). The DNA for the CDR3 is TGTGCCTGGAGTGTACTAGGGGGCGGCATTCAGTACTTC. Its protein is CAWSVLGGGIQYF.

Written as DNA, the CDR3 is TGTGCCAGCAAGTCAGGGGACGGATCTAACTATGGCTACACCTTC. Its protein product is CASKSGDGSNYGYTF. V gene TRBV6-5 combines with J gene TRBJ1-2; D might be TRBD1 (6 bases). Between the trimmed V and J ends, which lost 7 bases and 0 bases, there was a span of 15 bases. Germline V gene lookup returns CDR1 MNHEY and CDR2 SVGAGI. CDR3 size: 15 residues.

The chain uses TRBV5-8 and TRBJ2-5; D is possibly TRBD2 (7 bases). Germline assignment: CDR1 SGHTS and CDR2 YDEGEE. V was trimmed by 6 bases and J by 5 bases, leaving 11 bases between them. There are 12 residues in the CDR3. CDR3 region: CASTRGGETQYF. The CDR3 DNA reads as TGTGCCAGCACCAGGGGAGGGGAGACCCAGTACTTC.

Here the CDR3 reads CASSLNQPQHF. DNA for the CDR3: TGTGCCAGCAGTCTTAATCAGCCCCAGCATTTT. The chain carries TRBV28 and TRBJ1-5; unclear D gene. Looked up from germline, CDR1 is MDHEN and CDR2 is SYDVKM. The CDR3 loop spans 11 amino acids. V gave up 5 bases and J gave up 4 bases, with 3 bases separating them.

CDR3 sequence reads: CASSLRAGLYAAGEQFF. The CDR3 region has the DNA TGTGCCAGCAGCCTAAGGGCCGGGCTCTACGCGGCGGGTGAGCAGTTCTTC. The chain carries TRBV3-1 (or the pseudogene TRBV3-2) and TRBJ2-1, with D perhaps TRBD2 (5 bases). The germline V and J ends were trimmed by 4 bases and 9 bases, with 25 bases remaining between them. The CDR3 loop spans 17 amino acids. Per the germline V gene, CDR1 is LGHDT and CDR2 is YNNKEL (reference sequence).

The genes are TRBV2 and TRBJ2-6; no firm D call. This CDR3 comprises 15 residues. CDR1 SNHLY and CDR2 FYNNEI come from the germline V gene. Trimming left V 7 bases short and J 0 bases short, with 10 bases between. CDR3 bases: TGTGCCAGCAACCGAAGGAGCTCTGGGGCCAACGTCCTGACTTTC. Translation: CASNRRSSGANVLTF. Full variable domain (outside the CDR3, taken from reference TRBV2 and TRBJ2-6): EPEVTQTPSHQVTQMGQEVILRCVPISNHLYFYWYRQILGQKVEFLVSFYNNEISEKSEIFDDQFSVERPDGSNFTLKIRSTKLEDSAMYFCASNRRSSGANVLTFGAGSRLTVL.

The CDR3 nucleotides are TGTGCCAGCAGTTCCCCCCTGTGGGGCAAAGACACTGAAGCTTTCTTT. Residues: CASSSPLWGKDTEAFF. The chain combines TRBV6-5 with TRBJ1-1, with D tentatively TRBD1 (5 bases). This CDR3 is built from 16 residues. Germline V gives CDR1 MNHEY, CDR2 SVGAGI. Between the trimmed V and J ends, which lost 4 bases and 3 bases, there was a span of 18 bases.

The chain uses TRBV28 and TRBJ2-5, with TRBD2 matching 9 bases. This CDR3 is 13 amino acids long. The V segment lost 5 bases and the J segment 5 bases; nucleotides outside the gene matches: 3. Germline loops: CDR1 MDHEN, CDR2 SYDVKM. As DNA, the CDR3 is TGTGCCAGCAGTGGAAGCGGGAGGGAGACCCAGTACTTC. Translation gives CASSGSGRETQYF.

V gene TRBV9 combines with J gene TRBJ1-4; D ambiguous. CDR3 length: 15 amino acids. V shed 0 bases and J shed 3 bases, with 9 bases lying between them. CDR1 SGDLS and CDR2 YYNGEE come from the germline V gene. CDR3 DNA sequence: TGTGCCAGCAGCGTAGGGTCCTTAGCTAATGAAAAACTGTTTTTT. This sequence encodes CASSVGSLANEKLFF.

This sequence joins TRBV20-1 and TRBJ1-1; D remains unclear. In germline, CDR1 is DFQATT, CDR2 SNEGSKA (reference sequence). Trimming took off 1 base at V and 11 bases at J, with 8 bases between the two ends. The CDR3 runs to 10 residues. DNA for the CDR3: TGCAGTGCTAGAGTCCGCGAGGCTTTCTTT. Amino acids: CSARVREAFF.

This clone was seen only once. V gene TRBV14 combines with J gene TRBJ2-1; TRBD2 agrees at 9 bases. The CDR3 extends over 13 amino acids. With 2 bases clipped from V and 10 bases from J, the junction kept 3 bases outside the gene matches. The V gene's germline CDR1 is SGHDN and CDR2 FVKESK. The CDR3 loop reads CASSQLGLAEQFF. CDR3 nucleotide sequence: TGTGCCAGCAGCCAACTAGGACTAGCGGAGCAGTTCTTC.

The J gene is TRBJ1-3, the V gene TRBV5-1; D may be TRBD1 (5 bases). Germline CDR1 is SGHRS and CDR2 is YFSETQ. With 6 bases removed from V and 3 bases from J, the gap between germline ends came to 16 bases. The CDR3 is made up of 15 amino acids. CDR3 residues: CASTGSQGGGNTIYF. The CDR3 nucleotides read TGCGCCAGCACCGGATCGCAGGGCGGTGGAAACACCATATATTTT.

This clone appeared once. CDR3 sequence: CATSVGGESTQYF. CDR3 nucleotides: TGTGCCACCAGTGTCGGGGGAGAATCTACGCAGTATTTT. This rearrangement joins TRBV24-1 to TRBJ2-3; possibly TRBD2 for D (6 bases). The germline gives CDR1 KGHDR, CDR2 SFDVKD. Trimming shortened V by 5 bases and J by 8 bases, and 13 bases separated the two germline ends. CDR3 length: 13 amino acids.

The rearrangement uses TRBV27 and TRBJ1-2; no definite D call. Germline loops: CDR1 MNHEY, CDR2 SMNVEV (reference sequence). Trimming shortened V by 6 bases and J by 6 bases, and 14 bases separated the two germline ends. The CDR3 runs 13 residues. This CDR3 reads CASSQREAHGYTF. CDR3 coding DNA: TGTGCCAGCAGCCAGCGCGAAGCACATGGCTACACCTTC.

The chain is built from TRBV29-1 and TRBJ2-5, with D uncertain. Germline V CDR1 and CDR2: SQVTM, ANQGSEA. This CDR3 spans 11 amino acids. The V gene lost 4 bases and the J gene lost 4 bases, with 7 bases spanning the gap. The CDR3 coding sequence is TGCAGCGTTGCCGGTTTAGAGACCCAGTACTTC. It translates to CSVAGLETQYF.

As regards this clone: Other DNA variants within this sample encode the same CDR3. The rearrangement joins TRBV25-1 to TRBJ1-1; 7 positions match TRBD1. In germline, CDR1 is MGHDK, CDR2 SYGVNS. CDR3 size: 13 residues. Trimming removed 5 bases from V and 5 bases from J; junction bases left unmatched: 5. The chain's CDR3 is CASSRQGGTEAFF. The CDR3 DNA follows: TGTGCCAGCAGTAGACAGGGCGGGACTGAAGCTTTCTTT.

The rearrangement uses TRBV12-3 or TRBV12-4 and TRBJ1-3; 7 nucleotides agree with TRBD1. CDR3 length: 13 residues. The ends lost 8 bases at V and 0 bases at J; junction bases unmatched: 1. The CDR3, as DNA: TGTGCCAGCGGGGACAGCTCTGGAAACACCATATATTTT. As protein: CASGDSSGNTIYF.

This clone was recorded at least ten times. The rearrangement links TRBV7-6 to TRBJ2-1, with 9 bases matching TRBD2. The CDR3 is 15 amino acids. After removal of 3 bases from V and 8 bases from J, the junction contained 8 bases not matched to a gene. Germline V lookup: CDR1 SGHVS, CDR2 FNYEAQ. The CDR3 loop reads CASSFLLAGVDEQFF. DNA of the CDR3: TGTGCCAGCAGCTTCCTATTAGCGGGAGTCGATGAGCAGTTCTTC.

The chain couples TRBV6-5 to TRBJ1-4; D call uncertain. Germline V gene data show CDR1 as MNHEY and CDR2 as SVGAGI. This CDR3 comprises 15 residues. V was cut by 6 bases and J by 0 bases, with 11 bases left in between. CDR3 protein: CASRPDTTTNEKLFF. The DNA for the CDR3 is TGTGCCAGCAGGCCCGACACCACAACTAATGAAAAACTGTTTTTT.

The chain recombines TRBV2 with TRBJ2-3; 8 bases line up with TRBD2. Germline CDR1 and CDR2: SNHLY and FYNNEI. The CDR3 has 16 residues. V lost 3 bases to trimming and J lost 3 bases; unmatched junction nucleotides: 8. The CDR3 loop reads CASSDREGLFTDTQYF. The CDR3 DNA sequence: TGTGCCAGCAGTGATCGGGAGGGCCTGTTTACAGATACGCAGTATTTT.

This sequence joins TRBV19 and TRBJ2-1; the D gene is possibly TRBD2 (6 bases). This CDR3 has 15 residues. Trimming cost V 3 bases and J 5 bases, with 14 bases left between them. Germline V lookup: CDR1 LNHDA, CDR2 SQIVND (reference sequence). The CDR3 bases are TGTGCCAGTAGTATTGACGGCGGGGTCCACAATGAGCAGTTCTTC. It is translated as CASSIDGGVHNEQFF.

This clone was detected once. The chain uses TRBV7-2 and TRBJ2-3, with TRBD2 matching 8 bases. CDR3 length equals 15 residues. CDR1 and CDR2 from the germline V gene are SGHTA and FQGNSA. V lost 6 bases to trimming and J lost 1 base; unmatched junction nucleotides: 6. CDR3: CASRFSTSGTDTQYF. The DNA for the CDR3 is TGTGCCAGCAGATTCTCGACTAGCGGCACAGATACGCAGTATTTT.

This sequence joins TRBV28 and TRBJ2-7, with 8 nucleotides matching TRBD2. This CDR3 spans 15 amino acids. Germline V gene sequence: CDR1 MDHEN, CDR2 SYDVKM. Trimming took 8 bases from V and 5 from J; bases not matched to a gene: 14. Written as DNA, the CDR3 is TGTGCCAGCGGGACGAGCGGGGGCGCAAGGCACGAGCAGTACTTC. Encoded protein: CASGTSGGARHEQYF.

The rearrangement links TRBV7-9 to TRBJ2-7, with 8 bases identical to TRBD1. The germline gives CDR1 SEHNR, CDR2 FQNEAQ (reference sequence). V lost 8 bases, J lost 4 bases, and 10 bases stayed unmatched. This CDR3 has 14 residues. The DNA for the CDR3 is TGTGCCAGCGCATTACAGGGGGAAGAGTACGAGCAGTACTTC. This encodes CASALQGEEYEQYF.

This clone came up once. The V gene is TRBV29-1, the J gene TRBJ1-2, with TRBD1 identical over 9 bases. Trimming cost V 6 bases and J 6 bases; bases outside gene matches: 8. Germline V gene lookup returns CDR1 SQVTM and CDR2 ANQGSEA. This CDR3 comprises 13 residues. The CDR3 DNA reads TGCAGCGTCGCGGGACAGGGACAAGATGGCTACACCTTC. It yields the protein CSVAGQGQDGYTF.

The J gene is TRBJ1-2, the V gene TRBV28; D gene ambiguous. The CDR3 runs 15 residues. The V gene's germline CDR1 is MDHEN and CDR2 SYDVKM. V lost 4 bases and J 0 bases, leaving 12 bases between the germline ends. The chain's CDR3 is CASSWVPGANYGYTF. Written as DNA, the CDR3 is TGTGCCAGCAGTTGGGTCCCCGGGGCTAACTATGGCTACACCTTC.

J is TRBJ2-1 and V is TRBV18, with TRBD2 identical over 11 bases. CDR1 is KGHSH and CDR2 is LQKENI in the germline V gene. CDR3 length: 13 amino acids. V was pared by 3 bases and J by 9 bases, with 1 base of the junction left unmatched. The CDR3 sequence is CASSPSGRVEQFF. CDR3 DNA sequence: TGTGCCAGCTCACCTAGCGGGAGGGTTGAGCAGTTCTTC.

J is TRBJ2-3 and V is TRBV13; D call uncertain. Germline CDR1 and CDR2: PRHDT and FYEKMQ (reference sequence). V gave up 5 bases and J gave up 0 bases, with 12 bases separating them. This CDR3 has 15 amino acids. The CDR3 bases are TGTGCCAGCAGCCCCAGGCAGCAGAGCACAGATACGCAGTATTTT. It is translated as CASSPRQQSTDTQYF.

This chain uses TRBV6-4 with TRBJ1-5, with D possibly matching TRBD1 (6 bases). Trimming pared 5 bases from V and 6 bases from J, leaving 11 bases between. The CDR3 spans 13 residues. From germline, CDR1 is MRHNA and CDR2 SNTAGT. As DNA, the CDR3 is TGTGCCAGCAGTCGACAGGTCGGTCAGCCCCAGCATTTT. It codes for CASSRQVGQPQHF.

The chain couples TRBV11-2 to TRBJ2-2; D is perhaps TRBD2 (5 bases). Germline V gene sequence: CDR1 SGHAT, CDR2 FQNNGV. V was cut by 5 bases and J by 1 base, with 11 bases left in between. CDR3 length: 15 amino acids. CDR3 in amino acids: CASSPRTWNTGELFF. CDR3 nucleotide sequence: TGTGCCAGCAGCCCTCGGACTTGGAACACCGGGGAGCTGTTTTTT. The entire variable domain, with the rest obtained from reference TRBV11-2 and TRBJ2-2, is as follows: EAGVAQSPRYKIIEKRQSVAFWCNPISGHATLYWYQQILGQGPKLLIQFQNNGVVDDSQLPKDRFSAERLKGVDSTLKIQPAKLEDSAVYLCASSPRTWNTGELFFGEGSRLTVL.

The rearrangement links TRBV13 to TRBJ1-2; possible D gene TRBD1, 6 bases. The CDR3 runs 13 residues. Germline CDR1 and CDR2: PRHDT and FYEKMQ (reference sequence). Trimming removed 7 bases at V and 4 bases at J, with 13 bases between. As DNA, the CDR3 is TGTGCCAGCAACAGGGATGAGCGCTATGGCTACACCTTC. It is translated as CASNRDERYGYTF.